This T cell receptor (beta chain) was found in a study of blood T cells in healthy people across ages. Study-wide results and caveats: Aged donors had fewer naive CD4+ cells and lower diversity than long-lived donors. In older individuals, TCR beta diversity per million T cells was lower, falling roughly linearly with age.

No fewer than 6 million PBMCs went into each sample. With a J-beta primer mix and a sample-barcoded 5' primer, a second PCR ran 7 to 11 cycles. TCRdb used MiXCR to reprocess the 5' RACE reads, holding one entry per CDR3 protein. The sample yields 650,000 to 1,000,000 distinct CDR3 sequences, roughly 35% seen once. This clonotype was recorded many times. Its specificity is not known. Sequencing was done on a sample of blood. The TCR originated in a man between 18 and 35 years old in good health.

This chain's CDR3 is CASSERGYNQPQHF. DNA of the CDR3: TGCGCCAGCAGTGAGAGGGGATACAATCAGCCCCAGCATTTT. The V gene is TRBV10-2, the J gene TRBJ1-5; the D gene is possibly TRBD1 (5 bases). V lost 2 bases, J lost 3 bases, and 8 bases lay in between. Germline-derived CDR1 and CDR2 are WSHSY and SAAADI. The CDR3 sequence is 14 residues long.